This TCR beta chain was sequenced in a study of blood T cell repertoires in COVID-19. In the study overall: PBMCs, B-cell-depleted T cells, or T cells provided the cDNA or gDNA that made up the material.

Germline V CDR1 and CDR2: MDHEN, SYDVKM. V gave up 2 bases and J gave up 4 bases, with 5 bases separating them. The CDR3 consists of 12 residues. The authors' processing: Reference gene primers were amplified, and this amplification served to estimate nucleated cell counts. Profiled with immunoSEQ multiplex PCR; TCRdb holds only in-frame clones, not every one. The V and J calls and clone size come from that table; D and trimming were worked out from the DNA. In the table there are 100,000 or so clones, less than 90% of which are singletons. V gene TRBV28 combines with J gene TRBJ1-2; D not certain. This sequence was found in a man between 65 and 79 years old with active or convalescent COVID-19. The sequenced material came from peripheral blood. CDR3 amino acids: CASSLISYGYTF. DNA of the CDR3: TGTGCCAGCAGTTTAATCAGCTATGGCTACACCTTC.